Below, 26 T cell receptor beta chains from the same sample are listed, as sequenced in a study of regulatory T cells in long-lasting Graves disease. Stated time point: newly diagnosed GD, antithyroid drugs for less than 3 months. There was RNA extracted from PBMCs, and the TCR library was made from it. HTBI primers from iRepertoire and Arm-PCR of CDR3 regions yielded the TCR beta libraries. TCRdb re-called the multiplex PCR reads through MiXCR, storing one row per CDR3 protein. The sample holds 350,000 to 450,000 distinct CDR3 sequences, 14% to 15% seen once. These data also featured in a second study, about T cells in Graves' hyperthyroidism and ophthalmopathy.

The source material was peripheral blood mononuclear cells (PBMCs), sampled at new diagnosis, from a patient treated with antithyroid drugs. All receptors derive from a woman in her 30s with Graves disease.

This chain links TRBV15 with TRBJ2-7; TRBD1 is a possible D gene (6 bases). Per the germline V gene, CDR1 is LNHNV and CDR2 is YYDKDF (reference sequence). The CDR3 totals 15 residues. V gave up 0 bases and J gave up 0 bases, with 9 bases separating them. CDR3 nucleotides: TGTGCCACCAGCAGAGAGACAGGAAGCTCCTACGAGCAGTACTTC. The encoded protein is CATSRETGSSYEQYF.

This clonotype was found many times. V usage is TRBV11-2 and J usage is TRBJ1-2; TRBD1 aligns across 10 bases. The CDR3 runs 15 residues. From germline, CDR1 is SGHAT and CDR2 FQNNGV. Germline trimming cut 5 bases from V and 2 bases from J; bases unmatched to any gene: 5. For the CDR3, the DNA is TGTGCCAGCAGCCTGGGACAGGGGTCGAACTATGGCTACACCTTC. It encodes CASSLGQGSNYGYTF.

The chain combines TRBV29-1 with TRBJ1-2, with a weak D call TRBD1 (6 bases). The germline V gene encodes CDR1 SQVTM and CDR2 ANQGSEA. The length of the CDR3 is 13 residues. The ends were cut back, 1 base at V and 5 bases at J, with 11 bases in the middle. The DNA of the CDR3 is TGCAGCGTTGAAGCGGGGGGCGGGTATGGCTACACCTTC. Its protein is CSVEAGGGYGYTF. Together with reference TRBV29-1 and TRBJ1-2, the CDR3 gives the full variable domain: SAVISQKPSRDICQRGTSLTIQCQVDSQVTMMFWYRQQPGQSLTLIATANQGSEATYESGFVIDKFPISRPNLTFSTLTVSNMSPEDSSIYLCSVEAGGGYGYTFGSGTRLTVV.

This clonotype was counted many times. The CDR3 sequence: CASSPIGGRTYEQYF. CDR3 DNA: TGTGCCAGCAGCCCGATTGGCGGGAGAACCTACGAGCAGTACTTC. This chain links TRBV7-6 with TRBJ2-7; 7 nucleotides align to TRBD2. CDR1 is SGHVS and CDR2 is FNYEAQ in the germline V gene. The junction had 9 bases not matched to a gene; V was cut back by 5 bases and J by 2 bases. This CDR3 spans 15 amino acids.

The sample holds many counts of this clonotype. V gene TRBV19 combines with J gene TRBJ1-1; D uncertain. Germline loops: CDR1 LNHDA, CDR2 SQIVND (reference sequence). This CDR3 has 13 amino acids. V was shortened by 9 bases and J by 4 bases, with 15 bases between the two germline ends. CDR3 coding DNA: TGTGCCAGCCAAGATTGGGGTCCCACTGAAGCTTTCTTT. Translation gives CASQDWGPTEAFF.

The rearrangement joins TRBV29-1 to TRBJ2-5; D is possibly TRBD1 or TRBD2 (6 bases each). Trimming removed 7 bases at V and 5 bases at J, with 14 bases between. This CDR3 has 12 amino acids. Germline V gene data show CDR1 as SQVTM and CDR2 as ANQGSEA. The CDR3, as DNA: TGCAGCGGAGAACAGGGAGGTGAGACCCAGTACTTC. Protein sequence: CSGEQGGETQYF.

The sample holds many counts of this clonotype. CDR3 nucleotide sequence: TGCAGCGTTATTCTGTGGGAGGGCCCGACAGATACGCAGTATTTT. Translating it yields CSVILWEGPTDTQYF. The rearrangement uses TRBV29-1 and TRBJ2-3; 7 nucleotides agree with TRBD2. Trimming cost V 5 bases and J 3 bases; bases outside gene matches: 11. Looked up from germline, CDR1 is SQVTM and CDR2 is ANQGSEA. The CDR3 extends over 15 amino acids.

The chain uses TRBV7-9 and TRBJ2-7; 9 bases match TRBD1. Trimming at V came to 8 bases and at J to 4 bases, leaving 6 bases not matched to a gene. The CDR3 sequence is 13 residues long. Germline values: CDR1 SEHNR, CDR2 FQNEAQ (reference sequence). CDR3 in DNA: TGTGCCAGCGAAGGGACAGGGTTGTACGAGCAGTACTTC. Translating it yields CASEGTGLYEQYF.

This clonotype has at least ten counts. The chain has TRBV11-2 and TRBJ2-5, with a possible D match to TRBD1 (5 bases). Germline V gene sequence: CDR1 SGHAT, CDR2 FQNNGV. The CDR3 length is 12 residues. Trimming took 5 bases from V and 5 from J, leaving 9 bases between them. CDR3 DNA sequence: TGTGCCAGCAGCCGACAGAGGGAGACCCAGTACTTC. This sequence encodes CASSRQRETQYF.

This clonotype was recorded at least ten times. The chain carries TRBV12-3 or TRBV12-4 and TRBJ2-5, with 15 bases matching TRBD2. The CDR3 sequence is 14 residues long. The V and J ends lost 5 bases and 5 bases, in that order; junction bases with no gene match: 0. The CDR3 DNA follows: TGTGCCAGCAGTGGGACTAGCGGGAGGGAGACCCAGTACTTC. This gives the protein CASSGTSGRETQYF.

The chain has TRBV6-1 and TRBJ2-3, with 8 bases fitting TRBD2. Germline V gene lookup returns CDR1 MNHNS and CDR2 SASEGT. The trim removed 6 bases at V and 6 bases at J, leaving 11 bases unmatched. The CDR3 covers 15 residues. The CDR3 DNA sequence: TGTGCCAGCAGGCACACCGGGACTAGTATCGATACGCAGTATTTT. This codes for CASRHTGTSIDTQYF.

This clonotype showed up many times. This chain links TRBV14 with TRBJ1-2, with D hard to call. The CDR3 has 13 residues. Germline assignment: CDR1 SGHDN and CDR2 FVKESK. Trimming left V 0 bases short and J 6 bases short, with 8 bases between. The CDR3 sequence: CASSQDLVNGYTF. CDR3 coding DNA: TGTGCCAGCAGCCAAGATCTCGTGAATGGCTACACCTTC.

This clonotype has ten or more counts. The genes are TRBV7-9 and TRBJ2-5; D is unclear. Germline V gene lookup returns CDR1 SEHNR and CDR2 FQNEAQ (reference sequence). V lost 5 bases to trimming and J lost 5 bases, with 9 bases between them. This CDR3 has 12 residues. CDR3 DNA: TGTGCCAGCAGCCGGACGGACGAGACCCAGTACTTC. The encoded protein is CASSRTDETQYF.

In DNA, the CDR3 is TGTGCCAGTAGTGACAGGATTGGTACCAACTATGGCTACACCTTC. This gives the protein CASSDRIGTNYGYTF. This chain links TRBV19 with TRBJ1-2; perhaps TRBD1 as D (6 bases). CDR3 size: 15 residues. Germline-derived CDR1 and CDR2 are LNHDA and SQIVND (reference sequence). V lost 5 bases to trimming and J lost 2 bases, with 15 bases between them.

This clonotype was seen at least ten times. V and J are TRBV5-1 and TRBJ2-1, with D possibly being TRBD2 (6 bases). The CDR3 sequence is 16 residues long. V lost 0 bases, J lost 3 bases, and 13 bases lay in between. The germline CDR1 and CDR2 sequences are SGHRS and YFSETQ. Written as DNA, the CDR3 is TGCGCCAGCAGCTTGGAGAGGGCGGGATACTACAATGAGCAGTTCTTC. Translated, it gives CASSLERAGYYNEQFF.

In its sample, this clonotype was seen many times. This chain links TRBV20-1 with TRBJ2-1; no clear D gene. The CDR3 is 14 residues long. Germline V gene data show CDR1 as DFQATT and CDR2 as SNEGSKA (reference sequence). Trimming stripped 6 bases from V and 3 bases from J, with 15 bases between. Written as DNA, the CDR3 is TGCAGTGCCAAAGAGGCGGTAGTCTACAATGAGCAGTTCTTC. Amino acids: CSAKEAVVYNEQFF.

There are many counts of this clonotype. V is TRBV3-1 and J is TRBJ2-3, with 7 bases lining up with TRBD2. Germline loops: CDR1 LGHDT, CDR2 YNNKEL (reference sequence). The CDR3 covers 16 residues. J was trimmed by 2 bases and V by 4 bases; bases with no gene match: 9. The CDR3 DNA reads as TGTGCCAGCAGCCGCGGGCTAGCGGTGTCCACAGATACGCAGTATTTT. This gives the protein CASSRGLAVSTDTQYF.

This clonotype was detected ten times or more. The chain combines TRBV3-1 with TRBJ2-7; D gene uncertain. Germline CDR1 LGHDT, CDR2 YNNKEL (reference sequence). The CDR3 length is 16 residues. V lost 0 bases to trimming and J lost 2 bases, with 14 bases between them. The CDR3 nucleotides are TGTGCCAGCAGCCAAGAGGCCCAAATAGGCGCCTACGAGCAGTACTTC. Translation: CASSQEAQIGAYEQYF.

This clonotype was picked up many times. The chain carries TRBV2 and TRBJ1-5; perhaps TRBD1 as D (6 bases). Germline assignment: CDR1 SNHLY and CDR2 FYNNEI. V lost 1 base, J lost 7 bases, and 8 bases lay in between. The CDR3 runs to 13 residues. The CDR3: CASSEGGPQPQHF. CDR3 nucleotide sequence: TGTGCCAGCAGTGAAGGGGGGCCGCAGCCCCAGCATTTT.

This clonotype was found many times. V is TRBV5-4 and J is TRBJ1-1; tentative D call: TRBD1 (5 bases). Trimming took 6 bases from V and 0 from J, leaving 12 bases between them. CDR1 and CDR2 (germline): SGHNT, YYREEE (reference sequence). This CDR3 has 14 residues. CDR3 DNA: TGTGCCAGCAAGCCCGGGGGGTTGAACACTGAAGCTTTCTTT. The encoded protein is CASKPGGLNTEAFF.

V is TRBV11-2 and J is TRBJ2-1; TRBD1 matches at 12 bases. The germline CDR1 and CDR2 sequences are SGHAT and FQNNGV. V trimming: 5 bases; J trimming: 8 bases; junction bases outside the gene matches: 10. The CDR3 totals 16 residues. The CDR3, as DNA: TGTGCCAGCAGCCCCTGGGACAGGGGGCTGAGGGATGAGCAGTTCTTC. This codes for CASSPWDRGLRDEQFF.

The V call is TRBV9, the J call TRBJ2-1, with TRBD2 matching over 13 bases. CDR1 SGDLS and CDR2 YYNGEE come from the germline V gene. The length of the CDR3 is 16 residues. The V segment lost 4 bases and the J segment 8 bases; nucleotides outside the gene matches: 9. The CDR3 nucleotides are TGTGCCAGCAGCTCTATGGGACTAGCGGGGCCCGATGAGCAGTTCTTC. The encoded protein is CASSSMGLAGPDEQFF.

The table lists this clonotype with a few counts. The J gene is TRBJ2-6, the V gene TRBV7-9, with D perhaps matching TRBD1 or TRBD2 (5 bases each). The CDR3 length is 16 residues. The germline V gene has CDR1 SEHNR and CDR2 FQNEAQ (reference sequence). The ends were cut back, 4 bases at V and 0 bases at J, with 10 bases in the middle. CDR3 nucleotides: TGTGCCAGCAGCTCCACTGGGGGCTCTGGGGCCAACGTCCTGACTTTC. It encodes CASSSTGGSGANVLTF.

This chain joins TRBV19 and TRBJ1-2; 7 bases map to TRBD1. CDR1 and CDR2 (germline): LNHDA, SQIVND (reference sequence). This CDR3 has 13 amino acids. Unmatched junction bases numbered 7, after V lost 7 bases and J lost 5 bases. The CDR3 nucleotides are TGTGCCAGTAAACAGGGGATCTTATATGGCTACACCTTC. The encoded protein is CASKQGILYGYTF.

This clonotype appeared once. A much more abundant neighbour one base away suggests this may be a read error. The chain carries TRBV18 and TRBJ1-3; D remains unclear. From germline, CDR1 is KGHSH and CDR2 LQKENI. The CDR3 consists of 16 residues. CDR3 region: CASPPPYSLSGNTIYF. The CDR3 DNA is TGTGCCAGCCCACCACCGTACAGTCTATCTGGAAACACCATATATTTT.

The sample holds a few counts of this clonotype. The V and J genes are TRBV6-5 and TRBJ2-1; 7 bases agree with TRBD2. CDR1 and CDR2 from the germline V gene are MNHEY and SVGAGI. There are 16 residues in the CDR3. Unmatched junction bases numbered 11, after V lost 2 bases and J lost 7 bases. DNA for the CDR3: TGTGCCAGCAGTTACGGGGAGGGGTTACTTTTAAATGAGCAGTTCTTC. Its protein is CASSYGEGLLLNEQFF.